The clone carrying this T cell receptor beta chain was seen only a few times. What it binds is not known. TCRdb passed the reads through MiXCR, listing each CDR3 protein once. Among about 700,000 distinct CDR3 sequences, 33% were seen once, and the ten largest hold about 20%. The sample comes from a study of T cell repertoires in cytomegalovirus infection. For the study at large: Public TCR beta signatures marked donors with CMV infection and the matching HLA.

Germline CDR1 and CDR2: SGHDT and YYEEEE. The CDR3 covers 16 residues. The V segment lost 5 bases and the J segment 6 bases; nucleotides outside the gene matches: 10. The TCR sequence derives from a human donor in good health (CMV status not recorded). Some clones in this sample may be carry-over from other donors' samples. The rearrangement links TRBV5-6 to TRBJ2-3; 12 bases are shared with TRBD2. The sequencing here drew on cultured PBMCs, taken from culture after CMV antigen stimulation. CDR3 loop: CASRPGTSGYSDTQYF. For the CDR3, the DNA is TGTGCCAGCAGGCCCGGGACTAGCGGGTACTCCGATACGCAGTATTTT.